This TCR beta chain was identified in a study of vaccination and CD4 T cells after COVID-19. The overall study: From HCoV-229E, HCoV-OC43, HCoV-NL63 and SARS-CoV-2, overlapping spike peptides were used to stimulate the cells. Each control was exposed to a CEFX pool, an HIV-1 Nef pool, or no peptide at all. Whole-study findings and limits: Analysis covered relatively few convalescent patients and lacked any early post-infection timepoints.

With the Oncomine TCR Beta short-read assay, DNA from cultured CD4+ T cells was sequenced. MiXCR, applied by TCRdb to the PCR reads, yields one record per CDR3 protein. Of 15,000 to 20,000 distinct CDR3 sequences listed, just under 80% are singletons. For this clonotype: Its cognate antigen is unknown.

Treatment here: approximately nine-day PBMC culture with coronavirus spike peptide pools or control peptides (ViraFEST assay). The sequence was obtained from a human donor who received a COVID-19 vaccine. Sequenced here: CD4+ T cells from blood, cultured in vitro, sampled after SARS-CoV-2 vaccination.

CDR3 in amino acids: CASSYPGQGQETQYF. CDR3 nucleotides: TGTGCCAGCAGTTATCCGGGACAGGGCCAAGAGACCCAGTACTTC. The V and J genes are TRBV6-5 and TRBJ2-5; 9 bases are shared with TRBD1. Trimming at V came to 3 bases and at J to 1 base, leaving 3 bases not matched to a gene. Germline CDR1 MNHEY, CDR2 SVGAGI. This CDR3 is 15 amino acids long.